The 2 T cell receptor beta chains presented below share a single source sample, sequenced in a study of identical twins. In TCRdb, the 5' RACE reads were re-called with MiXCR into one record per CDR3 protein. There are under 900,000 distinct CDR3 sequences in the sample; around a sixth occur only once, and over 10% lies in the top ten. The data also belong to a second study, concerning T cells expressing NK-cell markers.

Material for sequencing was PBMCs. These receptors all come from a woman under 30 in good health.

The V call is TRBV5-1, the J call TRBJ2-3; tentatively, D is TRBD1 or TRBD2 (5 bases each). The germline CDR1 and CDR2 sequences are SGHRS and YFSETQ. Trimming took 4 bases from V and 1 from J, leaving 16 bases between them. The CDR3 runs to 16 residues. The CDR3 here is CASSLGPSRGTDTQYF. The CDR3 DNA reads as TGCGCCAGCAGCCTGGGACCCTCGAGGGGCACAGATACGCAGTATTTT.

This clonotype was seen only a few times. The V call is TRBV6-5, the J call TRBJ1-5; no clear D. V dropped 2 bases and J dropped 2 bases, with 10 bases sitting between them. This CDR3 spans 15 amino acids. The germline CDR1 and CDR2 sequences are MNHEY and SVGAGI. The CDR3 sequence is CASSYGFGGNQPQHF. The CDR3 DNA sequence: TGTGCCAGCAGTTACGGTTTCGGGGGCAATCAGCCCCAGCATTTT.